This TCR beta chain derives from a study of cytomegalovirus exposure and HLA in healthy donors. Donors consisted of healthy bone marrow donors. Comment on this clone: What it binds is not known.

Regarding the study as a whole: Segments of the TCR beta V type were, in most cases, productive about 87% or about 30% of the time in an earlier analysis. Later analysis associated a missense DCLRE1C variant with TCR beta V- and J-gene trimming.

This CDR3 contains 16 residues. Trimming pared 6 bases from V and 0 bases from J, leaving 17 bases between. Germline assignment: CDR1 LNHDA and CDR2 SQIVND (reference sequence). Primers: 60 Vbeta forward and 13 Jbeta reverse. The assay was immunoSEQ multiplex PCR, and TCRdb's table has in-frame clones only and misses some. Of 85,000 to 100,000 clones detected, roughly 71% appear once; the ten largest clones hold around 5%. The source of this sequence is a woman in her thirties or forties in good health and CMV-seronegative. V is TRBV19 and J is TRBJ1-2, with a tentative D call TRBD1 (6 bases). The specimen sequenced was PBMCs. The CDR3 DNA sequence: TGTGCCAGTAGAGTATCGTCCGGGACACCTAACTATGGCTACACCTTC. It translates to CASRVSSGTPNYGYTF.